The 21 T cell receptor beta chains below all came from one sample that was sequenced in a study of T cell responses to AZD1222 COVID-19 vaccine. The table came from immunoSEQ multiplex PCR; TCRdb's copy has only in-frame clones and leaves some out. Of over 95,000 clones in the sample, about 87% are singletons; the top ten hold approximately 6.9%. The sample consisted of peripheral blood, taken 28 days after the second AZD1222 dose. The origin of the receptors is an adult who received the AZD1222 COVID-19 vaccine.

The chain links TRBV20-1 to TRBJ1-1; no clear D. The CDR3 extends over 13 amino acids. V lost 3 bases and J 0 bases, leaving 8 bases between the germline ends. Germline V CDR1 and CDR2: DFQATT, SNEGSKA (reference sequence). Here the CDR3 reads CSASPDLNTEAFF. The CDR3 coding sequence is TGCAGTGCTAGTCCAGACTTGAACACTGAAGCTTTCTTT.

The V and J genes are TRBV19 and TRBJ1-4; tentatively, D is TRBD1 (6 bases). The V end lost 3 bases, the J end lost 8 bases, and 19 bases lay between the germline ends. The CDR3 has 16 residues. Germline CDR1 is LNHDA and CDR2 is SQIVND (reference sequence). The CDR3 DNA follows: TGTGCCAGTAGTATTCTTATTGGCAGGGGAGGCGAAAAACTGTTTTTT. Protein sequence: CASSILIGRGGEKLFF.

This chain uses TRBV5-1 with TRBJ2-7, with TRBD1 matching 10 bases. This CDR3 region has 14 residues. Germline V gives CDR1 SGHRS, CDR2 YFSETQ. V trimming: 3 bases; J trimming: 4 bases; junction bases outside the gene matches: 4. CDR3 bases: TGCGCCAGCAGCTCGGGACAGGGGCTGTACGAGCAGTACTTC. This codes for CASSSGQGLYEQYF.

The chain has TRBV7-2 and TRBJ1-3; D unresolved. The ends were cut back, 5 bases at V and 15 bases at J, with 20 bases in the middle. Germline V gene sequence: CDR1 SGHTA, CDR2 FQGNSA. The CDR3 has 13 residues. CDR3: CASSPHARRVKYF. CDR3 bases: TGTGCCAGCAGCCCCCACGCTCGGAGAGTGAAATATTTT.

The chain has TRBV3-1 (or the pseudogene TRBV3-2) and TRBJ1-1; a possible D gene is TRBD1 (5 bases). Germline values: CDR1 LGHDT, CDR2 YNNKEL (reference sequence). With 2 bases removed from V and 0 bases from J, the gap between germline ends came to 7 bases. The CDR3 contains 14 residues. CDR3 residues: CASSQTGMNTEAFF. The DNA of the CDR3 is TGTGCCAGCAGCCAAACAGGCATGAACACTGAAGCTTTCTTT.

The rearrangement uses TRBV7-8 and TRBJ1-3; D gene ambiguous. CDR1 is SGHVS, CDR2 FQNEAQ, per germline. V was cut by 3 bases and J by 4 bases, with 10 bases left in between. This CDR3 comprises 14 residues. The CDR3 DNA follows: TGTGCCAGCAGCTTTGGGCAGGCCGGAAACACCATATATTTT. Amino acid sequence: CASSFGQAGNTIYF.

The gene calls are TRBV28 and TRBJ1-6, with 8 bases that match TRBD1. Germline V gene data show CDR1 as MDHEN and CDR2 as SYDVKM. The CDR3 is made up of 14 amino acids. The J segment lost 7 bases and the V segment lost 3 bases, leaving 2 bases of the junction unmatched. The CDR3 region has the DNA TGTGCCAGCAGTTTCGGGGACAGGAATTCACCCCTCCACTTT. Its translation is CASSFGDRNSPLHF.

The chain has TRBV6-5 and TRBJ2-2; D remains ambiguous. CDR3 length equals 12 residues. Per the germline V gene, CDR1 is MNHEY and CDR2 is SVGAGI. Trimming removed 9 bases at V and 3 bases at J, with 8 bases between. This CDR3 is CARSSDTGELFF. The CDR3 bases are TGTGCCAGGTCCAGCGACACCGGGGAGCTGTTTTTT.

The chain uses TRBV27 and TRBJ1-1, with D hard to call. V lost 0 bases to trimming and J lost 5 bases, with 13 bases between them. Germline CDR1 reads MNHEY; CDR2 reads SMNVEV (reference sequence). CDR3 length equals 15 residues. The CDR3 nucleotides read TGTGCCAGCAGTTTATCCACCCTGGGGAGGACTGAAGCTTTCTTT. Translating gives CASSLSTLGRTEAFF.

V usage is TRBV24-1 and J usage is TRBJ2-7; D is possibly TRBD1 (6 bases). CDR3 length: 15 residues. CDR1 and CDR2 from the germline V gene are KGHDR and SFDVKD. Trimming pared 0 bases from V and 0 bases from J, leaving 8 bases between. Here the CDR3 reads CATSDLWDNSYEQYF. The CDR3 DNA reads TGTGCCACCAGTGATTTGTGGGACAACTCCTACGAGCAGTACTTC.

This chain links TRBV14 with TRBJ2-3; D not certain. The germline V and J ends were trimmed by 5 bases and 6 bases, with 6 bases remaining between them. The CDR3 contains 11 residues. Germline CDR1 and CDR2: SGHDN and FVKESK. CDR3: CASSFMDTQYF. CDR3 bases: TGTGCCAGCAGCTTCATGGATACGCAGTATTTT.

The rearrangement joins TRBV7-9 to TRBJ2-2; 10 nucleotides line up with TRBD1. Per the germline V gene, CDR1 is SEHNR and CDR2 is FQNEAQ (reference sequence). The CDR3 runs to 16 residues. With V trimmed by 3 bases and J by 4 bases, 5 bases remained unmatched. The CDR3 is CASSLGQGSSTGELFF. The CDR3 bases are TGTGCCAGCAGCTTGGGACAGGGGAGCTCCACCGGGGAGCTGTTTTTT.

This sequence joins TRBV6-2 or TRBV6-3 and TRBJ2-6; D gene uncertain. Trimming cost V 5 bases and J 0 bases, with 8 bases left between them. There are 15 residues in the CDR3. CDR1 MNHEY and CDR2 SVGEGT come from the germline V gene. The chain's CDR3 is CASSLTISGANVLTF. DNA for the CDR3: TGTGCCAGCAGTCTAACGATCTCTGGGGCCAACGTCCTGACTTTC.

This chain uses TRBV3-1 (or the pseudogene TRBV3-2) with TRBJ1-2, with TRBD1 matching 7 bases. Germline loops: CDR1 LGHDT, CDR2 YNNKEL (reference sequence). The CDR3 runs to 14 residues. V lost 4 bases to trimming and J lost 4 bases; unmatched junction nucleotides: 6. The CDR3 DNA reads as TGTGCCAGCAGCCCCGGACAGGCATCCTATGGCTACACCTTC. Amino acid sequence: CASSPGQASYGYTF.

This clone occurred once. The chain carries TRBV28 and TRBJ2-3, with TRBD2 matching over 8 bases. CDR3 length: 15 residues. The V segment lost 3 bases and the J segment 6 bases; nucleotides outside the gene matches: 8. From germline, CDR1 is MDHEN and CDR2 SYDVKM. The CDR3 DNA follows: TGTGCCAGCAGTTTGGCCGGGACTAGGGCGGATACGCAGTATTTT. Protein product: CASSLAGTRADTQYF.

The gene calls are TRBV6-5 and TRBJ2-2; D is unresolved. Germline V gene sequence: CDR1 MNHEY, CDR2 SVGAGI. The V end lost 7 bases, the J end lost 2 bases, and 14 bases lay between the germline ends. The CDR3 loop spans 15 amino acids. The CDR3 is CASTGFPDNTGELFF. As DNA, the CDR3 is TGTGCCAGCACCGGATTTCCGGATAACACCGGGGAGCTGTTTTTT.

The chain joins TRBV5-1 to TRBJ1-2, with D uncertain. The V and J ends lost 2 bases and 6 bases respectively, with 8 bases between them. CDR3 size: 12 residues. The germline gives CDR1 SGHRS, CDR2 YFSETQ. The CDR3 reads CASSFSGDGYTF. CDR3 coding DNA: TGCGCCAGCAGCTTTTCAGGAGATGGCTACACCTTC.

There are a few counts of this clone. V gene TRBV14 combines with J gene TRBJ2-3; 7 nucleotides align to TRBD2. CDR1 is SGHDN and CDR2 is FVKESK in the germline V gene. CDR3 length equals 15 residues. The J segment lost 2 bases and the V segment lost 4 bases, leaving 6 bases of the junction unmatched. CDR3: CASSPTRGVTDTQYF. CDR3 nucleotides: TGTGCCAGCAGCCCAACCCGGGGGGTCACAGATACGCAGTATTTT.

V is TRBV6-5 and J is TRBJ2-2; D remains ambiguous. The CDR3 covers 11 residues. Trimming shortened V by 6 bases and J by 8 bases, and 7 bases separated the two germline ends. The germline CDR1 and CDR2 sequences are MNHEY and SVGAGI. The CDR3 reads CASRQYGELFF. The CDR3 DNA is TGTGCCAGCAGACAATATGGGGAGCTGTTTTTT.

The J gene is TRBJ2-2, the V gene TRBV7-8; 8 bases are a match to TRBD2. The CDR3 spans 16 residues. V gave up 5 bases and J gave up 2 bases; unmatched junction bases: 7. CDR1 is SGHVS and CDR2 is FQNEAQ in the germline V gene. The CDR3 loop is CASSPGGVGNTGELFF. The CDR3 nucleotides are TGTGCCAGCAGCCCCGGGGGGGTCGGAAACACCGGGGAGCTGTTTTTT.

The chain carries TRBV7-9 and TRBJ2-5; D gene ambiguous. V shed 5 bases and J shed 4 bases, with 8 bases lying between them. Germline V lookup: CDR1 SEHNR, CDR2 FQNEAQ (reference sequence). The CDR3 sequence is 12 residues long. CDR3 sequence: CASSQTGETQYF. CDR3 nucleotide sequence: TGTGCCAGCAGCCAGACTGGAGAGACCCAGTACTTC.